The clone carrying this T cell receptor (beta chain) was detected ten times or more. What it recognizes is unknown. The CDR3 is 14 residues long. Trimming pared 1 base from V and 10 bases from J, leaving 11 bases between. Looked up from germline, CDR1 is LGHDT and CDR2 is YNNKEL (reference sequence). These data are taken from a study of naive and memory T cell subsets. Notes on the study in general: A clonotype means one alpha or beta sequence, not an alpha/beta pair.

The beta constant-region primer was an equimolar mix of two oligonucleotides covering TRBC1 and TRBC2. Ligated cDNA was amplified by four rounds of PCR with nested alpha and beta constant-region primers and SP2. TCRdb re-analysed the UMI-ligation and nested PCR reads in MiXCR, keeping a single row per CDR3 protein. This sample carries 8,500 to 10,000 distinct CDR3 sequences, around 5.6% of them seen once, and the ten largest clones take 55% to 60%. The chain recombines TRBV3-1 with TRBJ1-6, with D possibly TRBD1 on 6 matching bases. The clonotype comes from a human donor in good health. Sequencing was done on a sample of CD4+ TEMRA cells from blood. As for subset: effector memory re-expressing CD45RA, CD45RA+ CD27-. The CDR3 region has the DNA TGTGCCAGCAGCCAAGGACAGGCAAGATCACCCCTCCACTTT. This translates into CASSQGQARSPLHF. The whole variable domain, remainder taken from reference TRBV3-1 and TRBJ1-6, is DTAVSQTPKYLVTQMGNDKSIKCEQNLGHDTMYWYKQDSKKFLKIMFSYNNKELIINETVPNRFSPKSPDKAHLNLHINSLELGDSAVYFCASSQGQARSPLHFGNGTRLTVT.